This is a list of T cell receptor beta chains from one sample in a study of spatial heterogeneity in lung cancer. MiXCR, applied by TCRdb to the 5' RACE reads, yields one record per CDR3 protein. The sample holds more than 8,000 distinct CDR3 sequences; 6.5% to 10% are singletons and the top ten take 30%. The sample here was PBMCs, taken at surgery. These TCRs come from a female donor with early-stage non-small cell lung cancer. Both conserved end residues are part of each CDR3. The D gene is left open where the match is weak. Not all rows give a size; the values are once, few, many and, for expanded clones, a class.

D gene	V gene	clone size	J gene	CDR3 DNA	CDR3 protein
-	TRBV7-9	many	TRBJ1-1	TGTGCCAGCAGCTTAGCACGGGACGCTGAAGCTTTCTTT	CASSLARDAEAFF
-	TRBV23-1	few	TRBJ2-5	TGCGCCAGCAGTCAATACGGGGGAGAGACCCAGTACTTC	CASSQYGGETQYF
-	TRBV19	medium-sized	TRBJ2-1	TGTGCCAGTAGTGCCATAGACGCCTCCTACAATGAGCAGTTCTTC	CASSAIDASYNEQFF
-	TRBV20-1	medium-sized	TRBJ2-3	TGCAGTGCTAGAGAGAGCACAGATACGCAGTATTTT	CSARESTDTQYF
-	TRBV20-1	medium-sized	TRBJ2-2	TGCAGTGCTAGACAGAGCGTCACCGGGGAGCTGTTTTTT	CSARQSVTGELFF
-	TRBV20-1	many	TRBJ2-2	TGCAGTGCTAGGGGACTCGGGAAGGGAAGCGGGGAGCTGTTTTTT	CSARGLGKGSGELFF
-	TRBV5-1	-	TRBJ2-2	TGCGCCAGCAGCCCCGAGTTAAACACCGGGGAGCTGTTTTTT	CASSPELNTGELFF
TRBD2	TRBV2	many	TRBJ2-7	TGTGCCAGCAGTGGACTAGCGGTAGTCGACGAGCAGTACTTC	CASSGLAVVDEQYF
TRBD2	TRBV5-4	-	TRBJ2-4	TGTGCCAGCAGCGTTAGCGGGGGGGGCAATGACATTCAGTACTTC	CASSVSGGGNDIQYF
-	TRBV28	-	TRBJ2-7	TGTGCCAGCAGTTTAGGCGGCCACTACGAGCAGTACTTC	CASSLGGHYEQYF
TRBD1	TRBV5-1	medium-sized	TRBJ1-2	TGCGCCAGCAGCTTGGACAGGGGGCGCGGCTACACCTTC	CASSLDRGRGYTF
-	TRBV5-5	-	TRBJ2-7	TGTGCCAGCAGCCAAAGGGGAGACACCTACGAGCAGTACTTC	CASSQRGDTYEQYF
TRBD1	TRBV5-1	many	TRBJ2-7	TGCGCCAGCAGCTTGTCTGGGACAGGGGAATTCGAGCAGTACTTC	CASSLSGTGEFEQYF
TRBD2	TRBV20-1	many	TRBJ2-7	TGCAGTGCTGGAATACTAGCGGGAGGGCCTCGGGACGAGCAGTACTTC	CSAGILAGGPRDEQYF
TRBD2	TRBV3-1	-	TRBJ2-1	TGTGCCAGCAGCCAACTGGGGACGAGCGGGAGATACAATGAGCAGTTCTTC	CASSQLGTSGRYNEQFF
-	TRBV7-2	many	TRBJ2-5	TGTGCCAGCAGCCAGGGACGGGTGGTGACCCAGTACTTC	CASSQGRVVTQYF
-	TRBV29-1	many	TRBJ2-6	TGCAGCGTTGAAGATTTGCGGCTCTCTGGGGCCAACGTCCTGACTTTC	CSVEDLRLSGANVLTF
-	TRBV4-1	many	TRBJ2-7	TGCGCCAGCAGCCAAGAGGAGGCCTACGAGCAGTACTTC	CASSQEEAYEQYF
-	TRBV19	medium-sized	TRBJ2-6	TGTGCCAGTAGTAGGCGTGGCATATCAAGCTCTGGGGCCAACGTCCTGACTTTC	CASSRRGISSSGANVLTF
-	TRBV20-1	few	TRBJ2-6	TGCAGTGCACCCGTGGGGGTTGGGGCCAACGTCCTGACTTTC	CSAPVGVGANVLTF